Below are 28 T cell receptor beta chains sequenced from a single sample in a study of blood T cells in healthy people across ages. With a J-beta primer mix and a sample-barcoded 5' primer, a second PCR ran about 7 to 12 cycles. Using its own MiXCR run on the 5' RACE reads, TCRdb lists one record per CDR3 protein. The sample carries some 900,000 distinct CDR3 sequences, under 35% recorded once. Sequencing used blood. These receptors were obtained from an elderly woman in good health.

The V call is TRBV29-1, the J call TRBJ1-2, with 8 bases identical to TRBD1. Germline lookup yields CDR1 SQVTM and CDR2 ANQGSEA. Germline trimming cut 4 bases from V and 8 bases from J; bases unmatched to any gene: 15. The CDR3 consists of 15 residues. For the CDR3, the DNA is TGCAGCGTTGCTTTACGGGCAGGGGGCGATGGGGGCTACACCTTC. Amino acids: CSVALRAGGDGGYTF.

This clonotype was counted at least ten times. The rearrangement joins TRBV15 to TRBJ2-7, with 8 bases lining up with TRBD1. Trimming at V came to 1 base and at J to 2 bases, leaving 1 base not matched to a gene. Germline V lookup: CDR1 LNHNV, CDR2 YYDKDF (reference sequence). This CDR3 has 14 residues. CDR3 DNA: TGTGCCACCAGCAGAGGGGGACAGGCCTACGAGCAGTACTTC. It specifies CATSRGGQAYEQYF.

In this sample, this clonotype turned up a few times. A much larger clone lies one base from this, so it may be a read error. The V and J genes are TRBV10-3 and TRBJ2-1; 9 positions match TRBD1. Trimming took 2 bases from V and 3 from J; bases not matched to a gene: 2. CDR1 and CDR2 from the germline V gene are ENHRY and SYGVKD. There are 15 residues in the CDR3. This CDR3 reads CAISEGQGLYNEQFF. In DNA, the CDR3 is TGTGCCATCAGTGAGGGACAGGGGCTCTACAATGAGCAGTTCTTC.

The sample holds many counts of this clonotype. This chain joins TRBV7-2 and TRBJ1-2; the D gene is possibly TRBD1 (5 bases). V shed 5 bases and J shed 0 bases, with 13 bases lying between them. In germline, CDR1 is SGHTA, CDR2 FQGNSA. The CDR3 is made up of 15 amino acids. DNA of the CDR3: TGTGCCAGCAGCAGTCGCAGGGATTCTAACTATGGCTACACCTTC. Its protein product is CASSSRRDSNYGYTF.

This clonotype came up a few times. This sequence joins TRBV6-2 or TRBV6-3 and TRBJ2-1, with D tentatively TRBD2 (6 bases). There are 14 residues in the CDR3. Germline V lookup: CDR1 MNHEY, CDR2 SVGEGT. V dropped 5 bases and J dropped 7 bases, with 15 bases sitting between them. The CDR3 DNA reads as TGTGCCAGCAGTGGCCGGGATGGGGGGAATGAGCAGTTCTTC. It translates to CASSGRDGGNEQFF.

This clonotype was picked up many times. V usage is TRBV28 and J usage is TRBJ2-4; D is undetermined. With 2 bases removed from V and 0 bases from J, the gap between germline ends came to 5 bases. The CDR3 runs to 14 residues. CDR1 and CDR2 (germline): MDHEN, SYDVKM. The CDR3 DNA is TGTGCCAGCAGTTTACGGGTAGCCAAAAACATTCAGTACTTC. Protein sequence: CASSLRVAKNIQYF.

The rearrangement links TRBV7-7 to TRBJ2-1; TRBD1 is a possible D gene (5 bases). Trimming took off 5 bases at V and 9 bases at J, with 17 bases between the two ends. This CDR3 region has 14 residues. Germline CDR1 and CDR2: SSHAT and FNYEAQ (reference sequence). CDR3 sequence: CASSPGLSPREQFF. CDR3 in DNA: TGTGCCAGCAGCCCAGGGTTGTCCCCCCGTGAGCAGTTCTTC.

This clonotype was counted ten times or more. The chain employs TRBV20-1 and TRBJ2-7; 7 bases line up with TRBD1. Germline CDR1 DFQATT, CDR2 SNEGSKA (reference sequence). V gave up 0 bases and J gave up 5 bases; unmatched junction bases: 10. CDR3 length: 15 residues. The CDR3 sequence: CSARDVQGIRDEQYF. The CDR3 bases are TGCAGTGCTAGAGATGTACAGGGGATCCGGGACGAGCAGTACTTC.

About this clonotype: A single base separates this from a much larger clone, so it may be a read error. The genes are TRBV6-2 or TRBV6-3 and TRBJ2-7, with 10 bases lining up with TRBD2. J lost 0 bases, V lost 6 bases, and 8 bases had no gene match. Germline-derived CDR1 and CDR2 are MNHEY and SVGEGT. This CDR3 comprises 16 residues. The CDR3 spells CASRPASGRGSYEQYF. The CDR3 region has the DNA TGTGCCAGCAGACCAGCTAGCGGGAGAGGCTCCTACGAGCAGTACTTC.

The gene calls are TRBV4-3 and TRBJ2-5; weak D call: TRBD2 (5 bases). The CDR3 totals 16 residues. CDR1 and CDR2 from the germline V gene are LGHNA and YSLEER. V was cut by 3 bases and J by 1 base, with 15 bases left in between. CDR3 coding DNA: TGCGCCAGCAGCCAGGAGGACTCAACCCTCCAAGAGACCCAGTACTTC. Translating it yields CASSQEDSTLQETQYF.

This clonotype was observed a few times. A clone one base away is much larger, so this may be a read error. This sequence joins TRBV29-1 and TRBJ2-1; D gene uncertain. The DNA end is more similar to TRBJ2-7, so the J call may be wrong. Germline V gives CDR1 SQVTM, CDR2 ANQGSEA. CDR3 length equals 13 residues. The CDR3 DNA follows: TGCAGCGTTGAGAGGTTCGTTTACAATGAGCAGTACTTC. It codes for CSVERFVYNEQYF.

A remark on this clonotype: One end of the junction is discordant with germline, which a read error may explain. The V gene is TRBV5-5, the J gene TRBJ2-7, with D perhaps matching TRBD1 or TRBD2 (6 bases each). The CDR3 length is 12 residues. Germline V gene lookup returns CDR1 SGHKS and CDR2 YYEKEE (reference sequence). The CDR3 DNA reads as TGTGCCGGCAGCTTGATGGGGGGCGGGTTGGACTTC. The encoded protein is CAGSLMGGGLDF.

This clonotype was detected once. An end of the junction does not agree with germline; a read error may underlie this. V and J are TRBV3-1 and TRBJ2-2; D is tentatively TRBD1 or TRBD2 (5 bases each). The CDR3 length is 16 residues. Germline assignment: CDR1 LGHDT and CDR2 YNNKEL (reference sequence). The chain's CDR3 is CANSQEGYTNTGELFF. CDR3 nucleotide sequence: TGTGCCAACAGCCAAGAGGGGTACACGAACACCGGGGAGCTGTTTTTT. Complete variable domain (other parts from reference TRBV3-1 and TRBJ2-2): DTAVSQTPKYLVTQMGNDKSIKCEQNLGHDTMYWYKQDSKKFLKIMFSYNNKELIINETVPNRFSPKSPDKAHLNLHINSLELGDSAVYFCANSQEGYTNTGELFFGEGSRLTVL.

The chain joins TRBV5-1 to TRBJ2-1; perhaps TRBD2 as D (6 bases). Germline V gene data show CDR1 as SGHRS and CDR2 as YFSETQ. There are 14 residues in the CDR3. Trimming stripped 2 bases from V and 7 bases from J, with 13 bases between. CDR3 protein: CASSFTGTGNEQFF. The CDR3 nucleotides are TGCGCCAGCAGCTTTACCGGGACTGGGAATGAGCAGTTCTTC.

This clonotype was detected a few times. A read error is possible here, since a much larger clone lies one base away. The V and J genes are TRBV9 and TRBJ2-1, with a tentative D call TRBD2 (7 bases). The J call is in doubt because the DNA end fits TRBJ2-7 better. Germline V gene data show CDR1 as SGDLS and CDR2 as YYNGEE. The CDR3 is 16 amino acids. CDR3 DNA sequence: TGTGCCAGCAGCGCTCGAGGGGGGGGCTCCTACAATGAGCAGTACTTC. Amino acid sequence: CASSARGGGSYNEQYF.

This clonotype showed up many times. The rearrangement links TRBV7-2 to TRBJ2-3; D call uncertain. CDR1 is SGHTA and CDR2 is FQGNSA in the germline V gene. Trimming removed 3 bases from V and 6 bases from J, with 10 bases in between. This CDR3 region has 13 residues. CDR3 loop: CASSFTRWDTQYF. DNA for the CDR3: TGTGCCAGCAGCTTTACACGATGGGATACGCAGTATTTT.

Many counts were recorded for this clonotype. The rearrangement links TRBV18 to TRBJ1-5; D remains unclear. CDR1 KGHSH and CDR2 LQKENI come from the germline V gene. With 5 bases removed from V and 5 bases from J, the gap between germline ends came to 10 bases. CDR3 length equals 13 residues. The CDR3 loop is CASSVDWDQPQHF. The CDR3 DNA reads TGTGCCAGCTCAGTAGACTGGGATCAGCCCCAGCATTTT.

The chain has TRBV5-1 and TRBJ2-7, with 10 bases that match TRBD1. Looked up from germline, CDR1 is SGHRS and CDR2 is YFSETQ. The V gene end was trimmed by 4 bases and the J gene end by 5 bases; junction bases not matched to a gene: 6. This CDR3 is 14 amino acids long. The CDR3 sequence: CASSLGTGDHEQYF. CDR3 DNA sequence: TGCGCCAGCAGCCTCGGGACAGGGGACCACGAGCAGTACTTC.

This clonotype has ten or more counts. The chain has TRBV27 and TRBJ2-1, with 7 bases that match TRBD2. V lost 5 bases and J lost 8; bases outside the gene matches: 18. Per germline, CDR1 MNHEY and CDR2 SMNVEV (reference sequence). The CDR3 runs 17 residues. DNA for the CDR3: TGTGCCAGCAGTCCAGGGAGGGGAAGGTTAGGATTCGATGAGCAGTTCTTC. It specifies CASSPGRGRLGFDEQFF.

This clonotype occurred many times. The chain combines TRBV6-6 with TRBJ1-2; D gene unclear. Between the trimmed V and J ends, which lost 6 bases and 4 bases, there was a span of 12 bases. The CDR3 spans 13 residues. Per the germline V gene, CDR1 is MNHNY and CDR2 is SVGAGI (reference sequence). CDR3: CASSDGRSYGYTF. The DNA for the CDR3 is TGTGCCAGCAGCGACGGACGGAGCTATGGCTACACCTTC.

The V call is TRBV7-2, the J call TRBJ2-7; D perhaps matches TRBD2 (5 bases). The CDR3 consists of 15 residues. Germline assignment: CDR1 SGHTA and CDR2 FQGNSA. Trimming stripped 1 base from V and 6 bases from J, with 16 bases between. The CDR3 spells CASSLGGTRLAEQYF. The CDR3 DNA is TGTGCCAGCAGCTTAGGAGGCACTAGGCTCGCCGAGCAGTACTTC.

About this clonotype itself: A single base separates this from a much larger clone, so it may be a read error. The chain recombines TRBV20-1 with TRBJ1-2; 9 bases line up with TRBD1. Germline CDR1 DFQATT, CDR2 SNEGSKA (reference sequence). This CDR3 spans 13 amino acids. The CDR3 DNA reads TGCAGTGCTCGACCGGGACAGGGAAAAGGCTACGCCTTC. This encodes CSARPGQGKGYAF.

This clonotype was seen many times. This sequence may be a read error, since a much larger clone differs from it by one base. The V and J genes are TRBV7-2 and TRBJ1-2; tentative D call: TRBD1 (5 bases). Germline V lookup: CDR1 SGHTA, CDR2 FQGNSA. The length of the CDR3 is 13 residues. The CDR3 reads CASSLTGSYGHTF. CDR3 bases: TGTGCCAGCAGCCTTACAGGATCCTATGGCCACACCTTC.

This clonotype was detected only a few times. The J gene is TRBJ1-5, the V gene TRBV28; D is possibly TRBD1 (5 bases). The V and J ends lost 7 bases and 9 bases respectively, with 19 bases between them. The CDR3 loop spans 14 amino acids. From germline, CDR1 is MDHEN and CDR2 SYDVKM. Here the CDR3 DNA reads TGTGCCAGCAACGTAGCAGGGTTGGTTCCGCCCCAGCATTTT. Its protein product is CASNVAGLVPPQHF.

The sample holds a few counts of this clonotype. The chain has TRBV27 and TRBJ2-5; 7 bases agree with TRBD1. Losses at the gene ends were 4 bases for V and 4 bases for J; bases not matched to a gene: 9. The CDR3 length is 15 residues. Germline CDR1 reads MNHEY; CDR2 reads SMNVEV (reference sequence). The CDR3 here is CASSSEGGWGETQYF. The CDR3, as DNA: TGTGCCAGCAGTTCCGAAGGGGGCTGGGGAGAGACCCAGTACTTC.

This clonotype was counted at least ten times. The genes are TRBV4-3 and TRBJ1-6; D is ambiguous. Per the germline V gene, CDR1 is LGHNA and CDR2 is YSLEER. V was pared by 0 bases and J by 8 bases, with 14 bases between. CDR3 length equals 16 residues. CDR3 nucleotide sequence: TGCGCCAGCAGCCAAGAATCATGGGCAGCTTATTCACCCCTCCACTTT. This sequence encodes CASSQESWAAYSPLHF.

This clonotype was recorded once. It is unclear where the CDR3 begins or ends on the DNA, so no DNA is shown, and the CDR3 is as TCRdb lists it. The CDR3 loop reads CASSEGWGTGANVRTF. The chain couples TRBV25-1 to TRBJ2-6; the DNA was not used to check the table's D call, TRBD1. The CDR3 is made up of 16 amino acids, end residues included. Germline lookup yields CDR1 MGHDK and CDR2 SYGVNS.

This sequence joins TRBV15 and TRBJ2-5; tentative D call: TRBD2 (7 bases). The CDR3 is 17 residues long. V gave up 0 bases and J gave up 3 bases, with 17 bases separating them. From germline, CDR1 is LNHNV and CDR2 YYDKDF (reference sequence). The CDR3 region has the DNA TGTGCCACCAGCAGAGATGGAGTGGGGAGGGGGAAAGAGACCCAGTACTTC. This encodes CATSRDGVGRGKETQYF. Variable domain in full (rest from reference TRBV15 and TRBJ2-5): DAMVIQNPRYQVTQFGKPVTLSCSQTLNHNVMYWYQQKSSQAPKLLFHYYDKDFNNEADTPDNFQSRRPNTSFCFLDIRSPGLGDTAMYLCATSRDGVGRGKETQYFGPGTRLLVL.